These T cell receptor beta chains were read from a single sample in a study of blood T cells in healthy people across ages. TCRdb re-derived calls from the 5' RACE reads in MiXCR, one entry per CDR3 protein. The sample contains fewer than 600,000 distinct CDR3 sequences, roughly a quarter of which appear only once. The same specimen was also included in a second study, on T cells of mothers and their children.

The sequencing sample was made of blood. The receptor source for this set is a boy aged 2 to 10 in good health. Each CDR3 is given with its conserved first and last residue. A D gene is named only where the DNA matches it firmly. Clone size is shown for a subset of rows, as once, few, many or a class of expanded clone.

TRBJ1-1 | TRBV25-1 | TRBD1 | . | TGTGCCAGCAGTGACAGCTCGACAGGGATGGGTGGGTATGAAGCTTCCTTT | CASSDSSTGMGGYEASF
TRBJ1-4 | TRBV20-1 | . | . | TGCAGTGCTAGTCCGAATGAAAAACTGTTTTTT | CSASPNEKLFF
TRBJ2-4 | TRBV7-2 | . | . | TGTGCCAGCAGCTTCGACGGGAATCCGGGAAACATTCAGTACTTC | CASSFDGNPGNIQYF
TRBJ2-4 | TRBV4-3 | TRBD1 | few | TGCGCCAGCAGCCAAGCTGTGCAGGGGGCATCCAAAAACATTCAGTACTTC | CASSQAVQGASKNIQYF
TRBJ1-1 | TRBV29-1 | . | . | TGCAGCGTTGTCGAGGGCGACGGCACTGAAGCTTTCTTT | CSVVEGDGTEAFF
TRBJ1-2 | TRBV15 | . | . | TGTGCCACCAGCAGTCGGGGGCGGGAGGATGGCTACACCTTC | CATSSRGREDGYTF
TRBJ1-1 | TRBV19 | . | few | TGTGCCAGTAGGGACGGGGCCCGGGGAACTGAAGCTTTCTTT | CASRDGARGTEAFF
TRBJ1-2 | TRBV30 | TRBD1 | . | TGTGCCTTTGGACAGGGGAGTAGGCTAAACTATGGCTACACCTTC | CAFGQGSRLNYGYTF
TRBJ2-4 | TRBV28 | . | many | TGTGCCAGCAGCCAAGGGGGAGCCAAAAACATTCAGTACTTC | CASSQGGAKNIQYF
TRBJ1-2 | TRBV10-1 | . | . | TGCGCCAGCAGTGAGAACCCCTTCGACCCTTATGGCTACACCTTC | CASSENPFDPYGYTF
TRBJ2-1 | TRBV30 | . | few | TGTGCCTGGAGTGCGACGTGGGGGGCTGAGCAGTTCTTC | CAWSATWGAEQFF
TRBJ1-2 | TRBV5-1 | . | . | TGCGCCAGCAGCTTGGCCGGTGGAGATAACTATGGCTACACCTTC | CASSLAGGDNYGYTF
TRBJ2-1 | TRBV25-1 | . | . | TGTGCCAGCACCGGACCACAGGGTAGCTCCTACAATGAGCAGTTCTTC | CASTGPQGSSYNEQFF
TRBJ2-1 | TRBV7-2 | TRBD2 | few | TGTGCCAGCAGCTTAACCAGCGGGGGGGCCGGGGAGCAGTTCTTC | CASSLTSGGAGEQFF
TRBJ2-1 | TRBV4-1 | . | . | TGCGCCAGCAGCCAGCACAGGGAGAGCTCCTACAATGAGCAGTTCTTC | CASSQHRESSYNEQFF
TRBJ2-1 | TRBV5-1 | . | many | TGTGCCAGCAGCTTGGAAGGGAATGAGCAGTTCTTC | CASSLEGNEQFF
TRBJ2-1 | TRBV20-1 | . | . | TGCAGTGCTAGAGATGTCGGTCTCTTTTTAGCCTACAATGAGCAGTTCTTC | CSARDVGLFLAYNEQFF
TRBJ2-1 | TRBV20-1 | . | . | TGCAGTGCTAGGCTCTCGTCCTACAATGAGCAGTTCTTC | CSARLSSYNEQFF
TRBJ1-1 | TRBV12-3/TRBV12-4 | TRBD1 | few | TGTGCCAGCAGGAGGACAGGGGAGGGGACTGAAGCTTTCTTT | CASRRTGEGTEAFF
TRBJ2-5 | TRBV7-9 | . | few | TGTGCCAGCAGCACCCTACTAGAGCCGGAGACCCAGTACTTC | CASSTLLEPETQYF
TRBJ2-6 | TRBV5-1 | . | . | TGCGCCAGCAGCTTGAACCCAGGTGACCCTTCTGGGGCCAACGTCCTGACTTTC | CASSLNPGDPSGANVLTF
TRBJ2-6 | TRBV5-1 | TRBD1 | . | TGCGCCAGCAGCGTCGGGGACAGGGGGGCCAACGTCCTGACTTTC | CASSVGDRGANVLTF
TRBJ2-7 | TRBV5-1 | TRBD2 | . | TGCGCCAGCGCGGGAGGGACAGCCTCCTCCTACGAGCAGTACTTC | CASAGGTASSYEQYF
TRBJ1-3 | TRBV29-1 | . | . | TGCAGCGTTGACTCTGGAAACACCATATATTTT | CSVDSGNTIYF
TRBJ2-1 | TRBV7-9 | TRBD2 | few | TGTGCCAGCAGCGAAAGGTTGGCTAGCGGCTTCTCCTACAATGAGCAGTTCTTC | CASSERLASGFSYNEQFF
TRBJ2-5 | TRBV11-2 | TRBD1 | few | TGTGCCAGCAGCGAGGGACAGGGGGTAGGTGAGACCCAGTACTTC | CASSEGQGVGETQYF
TRBJ2-7 | TRBV9 | . | . | TGTGCCAGCAGCGTAGGCGGAATAACCTACGAGCAGTACTTC | CASSVGGITYEQYF
TRBJ2-5 | TRBV5-4 | TRBD2 | . | TGTGCCAGCAGCTTGATGACTAGCGGGATTGAAGAGACCCAGTACTTC | CASSLMTSGIEETQYF
TRBJ1-6 | TRBV6-6 | . | . | TGTGCCAGCAGTGGTCGGACAGCTGATAATTCACCCCTCCACTTT | CASSGRTADNSPLHF
TRBJ1-1 | TRBV7-2 | TRBD1 | . | TGTGCCAGCAGCTGGGGACAGACGAACACTGAAGCTTTCTTT | CASSWGQTNTEAFF
TRBJ1-3 | TRBV7-2 | . | . | TGTGCCAGCAGCCGGCCAGGATCAGGAAACACCATATATTTT | CASSRPGSGNTIYF
TRBJ2-2 | TRBV9 | TRBD1 | few | TGTGCCAGCAGCGGGACAGGGATCGCGAACACCGGGGAGCTGTTTTTT | CASSGTGIANTGELFF
TRBJ2-5 | TRBV29-1 | . | . | TGCAGCGTCGCCCTCGGACACCTCCAAGAGACCCAGTACTTC | CSVALGHLQETQYF
TRBJ1-1 | TRBV7-2 | . | . | TGTGCCAGCAGATCAGGGACCCGGGGGCAAGCTTTCTTT | CASRSGTRGQAFF
TRBJ1-1 | TRBV24-1 | . | once | TGTGCCACCAGTGACCCGGCAAGCCTCGTAGCTTTCTTT | CATSDPASLVAFF
TRBJ1-2 | TRBV5-1 | TRBD1 | . | TGCGCCAGCAGCTGGACCCGGGACAGGGGGCATAACTATGGCTACACCTTC | CASSWTRDRGHNYGYTF
TRBJ2-5 | TRBV18 | . | . | TGTGCCAGCTCACCAAAAGTAGGGACCCAAGAGACCCAGTACTTC | CASSPKVGTQETQYF
TRBJ2-5 | TRBV21-1 | . | . | TGTGCCAGCAAGACAGAGGGAGAGACCCAGTACTTC | CASKTEGETQYF
TRBJ2-5 | TRBV7-9 | TRBD1 | . | TGTGCCAGCAGCTCACAGACAGGGGGCCGACAAGAGACCCAGTACTTC | CASSSQTGGRQETQYF
TRBJ2-7 | TRBV6-6 | . | . | TGTGCCAGCAGTTACAGGGGAAGGGCATACGAGCAGTACTTC | CASSYRGRAYEQYF
TRBJ2-2 | TRBV7-9 | . | . | TGTGCCAGCAGCGCCCTCCCGGGGGGCGTGCGGGAGCTGTTTTTT | CASSALPGGVRELFF
TRBJ2-5 | TRBV6-6 | TRBD1 | . | TGTGCCAGCACGCCGCGGACAGGGGGCGAAGAGACCCAGTACTTC | CASTPRTGGEETQYF
TRBJ2-1 | TRBV27 | TRBD1 | . | TGTGCCAGCAGTTTCTCCGACAGGGTATATGAGCAGTTCTTC | CASSFSDRVYEQFF